The 2 T cell receptor beta chains below come from one sample, sequenced in a study of human T cells and chemical hapten exposure. One entry per CDR3 protein results from TCRdb running MiXCR on the RACE reads. The table includes roughly 96,000 distinct CDR3 sequences, over 7.5% detected once. The time point was: patch test 2, 6 weeks after DPC sensitization. Treatment meaning: therapeutic diphenylcyclopropenone sensitization with weekly scalp DPC. The sequences come from whole blood, collected in connection with sensitization to the hapten diphenylcyclopropenone (DPC). The receptor set was obtained from a woman in her thirties or forties with alopecia areata. Some clones in this sample may be carry-over from other donors' samples.

The rearrangement links TRBV12-3 or TRBV12-4 to TRBJ2-5; D ambiguous. The CDR3 is 12 amino acids. The V end was cut by 1 base, the J end by 12 bases, with 12 bases between. CDR3 in amino acids: CASSLDRLAKYF. As DNA, the CDR3 is TGTGCCAGCAGTTTAGATCGGCTGGCTAAGTACTTC.

This clonotype occurred many times. The gene calls are TRBV3-1 and TRBJ1-2; D is possibly TRBD1 (5 bases). V was pared by 4 bases and J by 7 bases, with 19 bases between. Germline V lookup: CDR1 LGHDT, CDR2 YNNKEL (reference sequence). The CDR3 length is 15 residues. CDR3 in DNA: TGTGCCAGCAGCCGAGTACCGGCGGGGGAGGCTGGCTACACCTTC. Protein product: CASSRVPAGEAGYTF.